Sequencing of this T cell receptor beta chain was carried out in a study of T-cell memory formation after mild COVID-19. This clonotype was counted between two and nine times. A single record per CDR3 protein comes from TCRdb applying MiXCR to the 5' RACE reads. The sample has a few hundred thousand distinct CDR3 sequences, approximately 19% seen once; the top ten hold 21%. The CDR3 is 14 residues long. From germline, CDR1 is DFQATT and CDR2 SNEGSKA (reference sequence). Unmatched junction bases numbered 5, after V lost 6 bases and J lost 6 bases. This clonotype was obtained from a man between 18 and 29 years old who had mild COVID-19 (a few samples of this study predate the infection). Cell type and time point are not known. Material for sequencing was PBMCs or a T cell subset sorted from them (not recorded which). The gene calls are TRBV20-1 and TRBJ2-1; 13 bases fit TRBD2. CDR3 in DNA: TGCAGTGCCCACGGACTAGCGGGGGCCAATGAGCAGTTCTTC. Its translation: CSAHGLAGANEQFF.